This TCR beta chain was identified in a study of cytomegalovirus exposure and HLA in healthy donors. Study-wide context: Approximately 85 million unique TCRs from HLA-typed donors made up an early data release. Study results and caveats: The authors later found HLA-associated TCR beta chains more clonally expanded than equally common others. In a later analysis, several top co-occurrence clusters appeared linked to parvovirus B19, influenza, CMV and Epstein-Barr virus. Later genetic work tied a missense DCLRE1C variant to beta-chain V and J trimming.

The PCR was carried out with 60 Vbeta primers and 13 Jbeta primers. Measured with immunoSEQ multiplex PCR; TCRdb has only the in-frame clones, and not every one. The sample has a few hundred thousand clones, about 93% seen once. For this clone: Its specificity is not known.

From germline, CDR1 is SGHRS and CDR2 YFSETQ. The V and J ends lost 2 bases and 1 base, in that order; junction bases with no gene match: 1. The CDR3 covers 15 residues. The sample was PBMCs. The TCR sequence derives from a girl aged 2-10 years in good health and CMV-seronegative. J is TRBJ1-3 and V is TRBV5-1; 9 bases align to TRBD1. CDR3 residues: CASSLQGASGNTIYF. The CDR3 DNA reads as TGCGCCAGCAGCTTACAGGGGGCGTCTGGAAACACCATATATTTT.